Listed below are T cell receptor beta chains from one sample, sequenced in a study of T-cell memory formation after mild COVID-19. One entry per CDR3 protein results from TCRdb running MiXCR on the 5' RACE reads. The sample contains about 270,000 distinct CDR3 sequences, 15% of which appear only once. Sequenced input: PBMCs or a T cell subset sorted from them (not recorded which). These receptors were obtained from an adult woman who had mild COVID-19 (a few samples of this study predate the infection). Cell type and time point are not known. The conserved cysteine and the conserved F or W are not part of the CDR3 here.

J gene | V gene | CDR3 protein
TRBJ2-2 | TRBV7-9 | ASSRPRSRNTGELF
TRBJ2-2 | TRBV4-3 | ASSQGTSGRGELF
TRBJ2-5 | TRBV7-2 | ASSSKLAGKETQY
TRBJ2-2 | TRBV25-1 | ASSDPGPETGELF
TRBJ2-3 | TRBV28 | ASSFRLAGNTDTQY
TRBJ2-5 | TRBV18 | ASTPDSETQY
TRBJ2-1 | TRBV14 | ASSQYGGRYNEQF
TRBJ1-3 | TRBV5-5 | ASSLANTGVPGNTIY
TRBJ2-1 | TRBV3-1 | ASKMGGRNEQF
TRBJ1-5 | TRBV12-3/TRBV12-4 | ASSFSQGNQPQH
TRBJ1-1 | TRBV5-1 | ASSLEPQGGTEAF
TRBJ1-5 | TRBV6-6 | ASSYLVPGGVYQPQH
TRBJ2-5 | TRBV2 | ASRTGTETQY
TRBJ1-1 | TRBV10-3 | AISDKTASEAF
TRBJ1-2 | TRBV7-2 | ASSLADHPGQGYT
TRBJ1-5 | TRBV4-1 | ASSQGDRGYQPQH
TRBJ2-1 | TRBV20-1 | SAQDPSSYNEQF
TRBJ1-1 | TRBV6-2/TRBV6-3 | AGRRDGNTEAF
TRBJ1-1 | TRBV18 | ASSPAGANTEAF
TRBJ2-2 | TRBV12-3/TRBV12-4 | ASSFGVGANTGELF
TRBJ1-2 | TRBV18 | ASSPTPAGSANT
TRBJ1-6 | TRBV5-1 | ASSSQGQGYNSPLH
TRBJ2-1 | TRBV7-2 | ASSWDPMSEQF
TRBJ2-4 | TRBV7-9 | ASSFDRLAKNIQY
TRBJ2-3 | TRBV6-2/TRBV6-3 | ASSYGPGPDTQY
TRBJ2-7 | TRBV11-1 | ASSRPGGLAYEQY
TRBJ1-5 | TRBV7-2 | ASSKNRVEPQH
TRBJ2-5 | TRBV5-1 | ASSFGFQETQY
TRBJ2-3 | TRBV5-1 | ASSFTAGGPADTQY
TRBJ1-4 | TRBV20-1 | SARDLRVNEKLF
TRBJ2-7 | TRBV7-6 | ASSFAAVSEQY
TRBJ2-2 | TRBV4-2 | ASAPGGWDTGELF
TRBJ2-1 | TRBV7-3 | ASSPSGSSYNEQF
TRBJ1-1 | TRBV5-1 | ASRRMGGADTEAF
TRBJ1-6 | TRBV12-3/TRBV12-4 | ASKYNSPLH
TRBJ2-1 | TRBV6-2/TRBV6-3 | ASSYEPTGTGTDEQF
TRBJ2-3 | TRBV15 | ATSRARTSGTDTQY
TRBJ2-2 | TRBV9 | ASSAPRGAAGELF
TRBJ1-1 | TRBV3-1 | ASSRDSLNTEAF
TRBJ2-7 | TRBV19 | ASSILAQSYEQY
TRBJ1-2 | TRBV5-4 | ASTKDRDPNYGYT